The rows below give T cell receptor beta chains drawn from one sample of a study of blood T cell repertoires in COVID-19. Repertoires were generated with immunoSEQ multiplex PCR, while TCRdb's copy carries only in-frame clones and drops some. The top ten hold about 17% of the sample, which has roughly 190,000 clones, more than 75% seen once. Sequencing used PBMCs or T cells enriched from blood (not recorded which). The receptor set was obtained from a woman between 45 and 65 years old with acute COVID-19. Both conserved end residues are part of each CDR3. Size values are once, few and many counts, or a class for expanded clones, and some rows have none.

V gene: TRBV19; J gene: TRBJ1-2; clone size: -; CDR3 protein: CASSIRTGSNYGYTF
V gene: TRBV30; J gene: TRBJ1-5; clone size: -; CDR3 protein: CAWSSGTGVSQPQHF
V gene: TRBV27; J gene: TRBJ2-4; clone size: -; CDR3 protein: CASSLSGTTTEGIQYF
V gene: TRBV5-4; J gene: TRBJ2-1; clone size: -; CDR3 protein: CASSLGGGDNEQFF
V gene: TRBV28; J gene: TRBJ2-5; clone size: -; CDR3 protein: CASLDGTSGPQETQYF
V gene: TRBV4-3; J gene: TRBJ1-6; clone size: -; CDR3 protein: CASSQATGPNSPLHF
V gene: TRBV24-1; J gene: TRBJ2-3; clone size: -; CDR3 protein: CATSDSMTGVTDTQYF
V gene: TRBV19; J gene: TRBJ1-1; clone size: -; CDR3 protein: CASSMGVGQGVSAFF
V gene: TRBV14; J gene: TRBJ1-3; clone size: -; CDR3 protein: CASRGPVATSSGNTIYF
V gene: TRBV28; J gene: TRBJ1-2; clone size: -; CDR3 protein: CASSPGTIGYGYTF
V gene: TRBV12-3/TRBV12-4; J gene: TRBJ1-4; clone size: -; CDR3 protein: CASRRQVNEKLFF
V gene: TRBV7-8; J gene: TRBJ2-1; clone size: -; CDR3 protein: CASSSTGTSGLVEQFF
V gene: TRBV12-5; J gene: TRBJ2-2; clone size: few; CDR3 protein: CASGRAVGANTGELFF
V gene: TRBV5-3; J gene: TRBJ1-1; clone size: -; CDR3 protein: CARSLTGTSCGTEAFF
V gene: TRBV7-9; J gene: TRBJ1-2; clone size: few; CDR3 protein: CASSLVQGGYTF
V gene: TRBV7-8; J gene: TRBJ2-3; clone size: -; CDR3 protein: CASSFSSSTSGGTDTQYF
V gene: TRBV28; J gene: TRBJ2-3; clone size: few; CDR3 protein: CASGISSTGSVDTQYF
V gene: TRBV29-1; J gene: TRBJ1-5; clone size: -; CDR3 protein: CSAGTDQPQHF
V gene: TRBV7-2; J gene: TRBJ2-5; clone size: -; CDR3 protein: CASSLFRDTSRETQYF
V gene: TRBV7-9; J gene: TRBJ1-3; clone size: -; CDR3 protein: CASSGTQSPGNTIYF
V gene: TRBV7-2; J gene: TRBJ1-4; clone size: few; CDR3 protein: CASSFREGEKLFF
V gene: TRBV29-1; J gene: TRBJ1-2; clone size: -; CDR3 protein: CSVGGEGHYGYTF
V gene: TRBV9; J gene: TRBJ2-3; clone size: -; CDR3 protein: CASSVLSGGPDTQYF
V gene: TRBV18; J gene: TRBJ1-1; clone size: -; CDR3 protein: CASSQGQGGVGTEAFF
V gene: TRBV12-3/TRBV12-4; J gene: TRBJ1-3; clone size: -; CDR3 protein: CASSLSSGNTIYF
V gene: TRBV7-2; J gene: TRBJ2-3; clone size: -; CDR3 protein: CASSLESAGVSTDTQYF
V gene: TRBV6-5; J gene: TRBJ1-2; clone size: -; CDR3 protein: CASSYRDGGIHGYTF
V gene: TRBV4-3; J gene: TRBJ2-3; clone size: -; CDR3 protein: CASSQDGATDTQYF
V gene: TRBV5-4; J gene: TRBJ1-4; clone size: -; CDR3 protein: CASSWGAQTNEKLFF
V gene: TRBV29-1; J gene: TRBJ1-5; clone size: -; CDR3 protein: CSVGRNRDQPQHF
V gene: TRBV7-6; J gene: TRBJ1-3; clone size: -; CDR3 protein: CASSLGAGLGPGNTIYF
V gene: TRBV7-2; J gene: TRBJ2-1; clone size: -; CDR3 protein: CASSFQSGASYNEQFF
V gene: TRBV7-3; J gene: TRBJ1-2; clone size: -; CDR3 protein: CASSPGSYYGYTF
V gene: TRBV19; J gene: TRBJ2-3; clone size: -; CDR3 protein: CASTPGGLSTDTQYF
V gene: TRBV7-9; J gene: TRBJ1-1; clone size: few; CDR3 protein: CASSLGQGARQGTEAFF
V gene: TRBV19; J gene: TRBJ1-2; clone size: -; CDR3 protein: CAVRGQDSYGYTF
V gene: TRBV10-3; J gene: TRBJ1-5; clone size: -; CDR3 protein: CAISTGGNQPQHF
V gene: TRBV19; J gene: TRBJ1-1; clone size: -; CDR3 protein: CASSSNRNTEAFF
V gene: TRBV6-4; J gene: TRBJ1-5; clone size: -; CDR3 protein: CASSDGKQHNQPQHF
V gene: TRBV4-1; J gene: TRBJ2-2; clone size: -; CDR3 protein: CASSQEGAGGPRGELFF
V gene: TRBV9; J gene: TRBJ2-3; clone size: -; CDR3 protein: CASSPDSYTQYF
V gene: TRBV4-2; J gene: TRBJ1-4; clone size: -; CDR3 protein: CASSLPDGGSNEKLFF
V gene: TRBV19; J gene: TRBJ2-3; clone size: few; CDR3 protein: CASSMGRDGTDTQYF
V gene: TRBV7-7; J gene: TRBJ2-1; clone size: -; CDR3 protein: CASSLGTSGYNEQFF
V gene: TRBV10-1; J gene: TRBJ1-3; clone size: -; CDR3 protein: CASSESGPGNTIYF
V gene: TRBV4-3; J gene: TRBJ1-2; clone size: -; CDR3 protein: CASSQDDSVLGYGYTF